The 5 T cell receptor beta chains listed next were all sequenced from one sample in a study of blood T cell repertoires in COVID-19. The repertoire was sequenced with immunoSEQ multiplex PCR; TCRdb's copy has only in-frame clones and lacks some. The sample consists of 500,000 to 600,000 clones, 85% to 90% of them appearing once. Sequencing input: peripheral blood. These receptors all stem from a woman between 50 and 59 years old with COVID-19, enrolled during active disease.

The chain uses TRBV5-4 and TRBJ1-2, with TRBD1 matching 8 bases. The germline gives CDR1 SGHNT, CDR2 YYREEE (reference sequence). The CDR3 loop spans 18 amino acids. V was pared by 0 bases and J by 5 bases, with 15 bases of the junction left unmatched. The CDR3 is CASSLDPTPGGSVYGYTF. CDR3 coding DNA: TGTGCCAGCAGCTTGGACCCAACTCCAGGGGGCAGTGTATATGGCTACACCTTC. Filled out from reference TRBV5-4 and TRBJ1-2, the complete variable domain reads ETGVTQSPTHLIKTRGQQVTLRCSSQSGHNTVSWYQQALGQGPQFIFQYYREEENGRGNFPPRFSGLQFPNYSSELNVNALELDDSALYLCASSLDPTPGGSVYGYTFGSGTRLTVV.

In regard to this clone: Other nucleotide sequences in the sample specify the same CDR3. The chain couples TRBV24-1 to TRBJ1-2; D gene ambiguous. V was clipped by 3 bases and J by 4 bases, with 5 bases between them. The germline V gene encodes CDR1 KGHDR and CDR2 SFDVKD. This CDR3 region has 12 residues. CDR3 nucleotide sequence: TGTGCCACCAGTGATCCCGTCTATGGCTACACCTTC. It is translated as CATSDPVYGYTF.

This chain connects TRBV10-1 to TRBJ2-3; tentative D call: TRBD2 (7 bases). The germline V gene has CDR1 WNHNN and CDR2 SYGVQD (reference sequence). CDR3 length equals 18 residues. With 0 bases removed from V and 0 bases from J, the gap between germline ends came to 16 bases. CDR3 sequence reads: CASSESGWRGPSTDTQYF. The CDR3, as DNA: TGCGCCAGCAGTGAGTCGGGCTGGCGGGGGCCTAGCACAGATACGCAGTATTTT.

This clone has a handful of counts. CDR3 sequence reads: CAWSPDRGRNYGYTF. CDR3 coding DNA: TGTGCCTGGAGCCCGGACAGGGGGCGCAACTATGGCTACACCTTC. The chain uses TRBV30 and TRBJ1-2, with 11 bases aligning to TRBD1. Germline V gives CDR1 GTSNPN, CDR2 SVGIG (reference sequence). The CDR3 runs 15 residues. The junction had 5 bases not matched to a gene; V was cut back by 3 bases and J by 2 bases.

This sequence joins TRBV2 and TRBJ2-1; the match to TRBD2 covers 8 bases. Germline-derived CDR1 and CDR2 are SNHLY and FYNNEI. V lost 6 bases and J lost 7; bases outside the gene matches: 11. CDR3 length: 15 amino acids. CDR3 residues: CASRVTGTRLNEQFF. CDR3 nucleotides: TGTGCCAGCAGGGTTACCGGGACTAGGCTTAATGAGCAGTTCTTC.